The rows below give T cell receptor beta chains drawn from one sample of a study of blood T cell repertoires in COVID-19. Generated by immunoSEQ multiplex PCR, the TCRdb table keeps only in-frame clones and is missing some. The table records more than 250,000 clones, approximately 85% of them present only once. Sequenced input: PBMCs or T cells enriched from blood (not recorded which). These receptors originate from a young man who had recovered from COVID-19. The CDR3 runs from the conserved cysteine through the conserved F or W. The D gene is left open where the match is weak. Where a row states a size, it is once, few, many or the class of an expanded clone; other rows omit it.

cdr3_aa: CASSEGGLGTEAFF; cdr3_nt: TGTGCCAGCAGTGAGGGGGGATTGGGCACTGAAGCTTTCTTT; cdr3_length: 14; clone_size: -; j_call: TRBJ1-1; d_call: -; v_call: TRBV6-1
cdr3_aa: CASSFSGTGNTEAFF; cdr3_nt: TGTGCCAGCAGCTTTTCAGGGACAGGGAACACTGAAGCTTTCTTT; cdr3_length: 15; clone_size: -; j_call: TRBJ1-1; d_call: TRBD1; v_call: TRBV5-5
cdr3_aa: CASSLFTGGLGTEAFF; cdr3_nt: TGTGCCAGCAGCTTGTTCACAGGGGGCTTGGGCACTGAAGCTTTCTTT; cdr3_length: 16; clone_size: once; j_call: TRBJ1-1; d_call: TRBD1; v_call: TRBV5-8
cdr3_aa: CASSPRQGTTEAFF; cdr3_nt: TGTGCCAGCAGCCCGCGACAGGGGACCACTGAAGCTTTCTTT; cdr3_length: 14; clone_size: -; j_call: TRBJ1-1; d_call: TRBD1; v_call: TRBV3-1/TRBV3-2
cdr3_aa: CASSEKTGRNSPLHF; cdr3_nt: TGTGCCAGCAGTGAAAAGACAGGGCGGAATTCACCCCTCCACTTT; cdr3_length: 15; clone_size: once; j_call: TRBJ1-6; d_call: TRBD1; v_call: TRBV6-1
cdr3_aa: CASSPARLPAGTGELFF; cdr3_nt: TGTGCCAGCTCACCCGCCCGACTGCCCGCGGGGACCGGGGAGCTGTTTTTT; cdr3_length: 17; clone_size: -; j_call: TRBJ2-2; d_call: -; v_call: TRBV18
cdr3_aa: CASSRRSVTF; cdr3_nt: TGTGCCAGCAGCCGCCGGTCGGTCACCTTC; cdr3_length: 10; clone_size: -; j_call: TRBJ1-2; d_call: -; v_call: TRBV7-9
cdr3_aa: CASSSNTGIYGYTF; cdr3_nt: TGTGCCAGCAGTTCGAATACAGGGATCTATGGCTACACCTTC; cdr3_length: 14; clone_size: -; j_call: TRBJ1-2; d_call: -; v_call: TRBV6-5
cdr3_aa: CASSQDRGVLGAFF; cdr3_nt: TGCGCCAGCAGCCAAGATCGCGGGGTTTTAGGGGCTTTCTTT; cdr3_length: 14; clone_size: -; j_call: TRBJ1-1; d_call: -; v_call: TRBV4-3
cdr3_aa: CASSLDAGITYEQYF; cdr3_nt: TGTGCCAGCAGCTTAGATGCAGGGATTACCTACGAGCAGTACTTC; cdr3_length: 15; clone_size: -; j_call: TRBJ2-7; d_call: -; v_call: TRBV11-2
cdr3_aa: CASGLVLGGTGSSYNSPLHF; cdr3_nt: TGTGCTAGTGGTTTGGTACTCGGCGGGACAGGGAGCTCCTATAATTCACCCCTCCACTTT; cdr3_length: 20; clone_size: -; j_call: TRBJ1-6; d_call: TRBD1; v_call: TRBV12-5
cdr3_aa: CATSDRQGAAQETQYF; cdr3_nt: TGTGCCACCAGTGACCGACAAGGAGCGGCTCAAGAGACCCAGTACTTC; cdr3_length: 16; clone_size: -; j_call: TRBJ2-5; d_call: -; v_call: TRBV24-1
cdr3_aa: CASTKDWGEQYF; cdr3_nt: TGTGCCAGCACCAAGGACTGGGGCGAGCAGTACTTC; cdr3_length: 12; clone_size: -; j_call: TRBJ2-7; d_call: -; v_call: TRBV2